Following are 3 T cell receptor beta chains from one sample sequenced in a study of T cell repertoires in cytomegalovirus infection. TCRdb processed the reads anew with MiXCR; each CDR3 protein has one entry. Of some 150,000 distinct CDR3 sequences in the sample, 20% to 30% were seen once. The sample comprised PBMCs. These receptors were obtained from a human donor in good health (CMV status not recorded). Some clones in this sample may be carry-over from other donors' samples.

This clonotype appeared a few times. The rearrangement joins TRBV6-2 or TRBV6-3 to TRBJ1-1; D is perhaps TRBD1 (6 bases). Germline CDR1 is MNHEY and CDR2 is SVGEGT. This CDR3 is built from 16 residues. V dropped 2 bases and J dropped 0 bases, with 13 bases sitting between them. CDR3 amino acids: CASSYNRDKMNTEAFF. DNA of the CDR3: TGTGCCAGCAGTTACAACAGGGACAAGATGAACACTGAAGCTTTCTTT.

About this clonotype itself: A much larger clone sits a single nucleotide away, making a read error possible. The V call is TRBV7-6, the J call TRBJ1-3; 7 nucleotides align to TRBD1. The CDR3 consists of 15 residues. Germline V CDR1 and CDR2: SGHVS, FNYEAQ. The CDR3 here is CASSERTGSANTIYF. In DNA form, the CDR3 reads TGTGCCAGCAGCGAAAGGACAGGCTCTGCAAACACCATATATTTT.

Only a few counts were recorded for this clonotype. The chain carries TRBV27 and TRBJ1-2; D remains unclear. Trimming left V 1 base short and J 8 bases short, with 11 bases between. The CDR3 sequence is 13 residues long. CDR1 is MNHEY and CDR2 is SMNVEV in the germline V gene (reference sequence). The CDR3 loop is CASSLFSGAGYTF. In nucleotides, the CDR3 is TGTGCCAGCAGTTTATTTTCGGGCGCCGGCTACACCTTC.